This TCR beta chain was retrieved from a study of T cell changes during pregnancy in multiple sclerosis. The method was immunoSEQ multiplex PCR; TCRdb's version includes in-frame clones alone and lacks a portion of them. Here the sample spans some 120,000 clones, 92% being singletons. V was clipped by 5 bases and J by 1 base, with 23 bases between them. Germline lookup yields CDR1 LNHDA and CDR2 SQIVND (reference sequence). The CDR3 has 18 amino acids. The clonotype comes from a female donor with multiple sclerosis, enrolled in a pregnancy study. The chain uses TRBV19 and TRBJ1-1, with D possibly TRBD1 on 5 matching bases. This material consisted of peripheral blood, taken in the third trimester of pregnancy. The CDR3 nucleotides are TGTGCCAGTAGTCCCTCCACCGGGGGGGGACGGCGGAACACTGAAGCTTTCTTT. This translates into CASSPSTGGGRRNTEAFF.